Shown below are 6 T cell receptor beta chains from a single sample sequenced in a study of OX40 agonist ivuxolimab in advanced cancers. Sequencing used immunoSEQ multiplex PCR; TCRdb keeps in-frame clones, though not all of them. The repertoire holds 35,000 or so clones, with about nine tenths as singletons. Source: CD4+ or CD8+ T cells sorted from blood, taken in a trial of the OX40 agonist ivuxolimab. Receptors were obtained from an adult with an advanced solid tumor such as melanoma, head and neck, liver or kidney cancer.

This clone was detected only once. This chain joins TRBV15 and TRBJ2-3, with D maybe TRBD2 (5 bases). The V gene lost 3 bases and the J gene lost 3 bases, with 7 bases spanning the gap. The V gene's germline CDR1 is LNHNV and CDR2 YYDKDF (reference sequence). The CDR3 spans 13 residues. CDR3 sequence (DNA): TGTGCCACCAGCAGCGGGATAACAGATACGCAGTATTTT. Its translation: CATSSGITDTQYF.

The chain uses TRBV30 and TRBJ2-4; 7 bases line up with TRBD1. CDR1 and CDR2 (germline): GTSNPN, SVGIG (reference sequence). V lost 0 bases, J lost 0 bases, and 8 bases stayed unmatched. The CDR3 spans 17 residues. The CDR3 region has the DNA TGTGCCTGGAGTGTGGTAGGGGGCGGGCTAGCCAAAAACATTCAGTACTTC. It codes for CAWSVVGGGLAKNIQYF.

This chain connects TRBV7-7 to TRBJ2-1; 8 bases match TRBD2. Germline V gene lookup returns CDR1 SSHAT and CDR2 FNYEAQ (reference sequence). The CDR3 covers 14 residues. The junction had 2 bases not matched to a gene; V was cut back by 4 bases and J by 3 bases. CDR3: CASSSAGDYNEQFF. CDR3 coding DNA: TGTGCCAGCAGCTCAGCGGGGGACTACAATGAGCAGTTCTTC.

The chain has TRBV15 and TRBJ2-1, with D possibly being TRBD1 (5 bases). The ends were cut back, 0 bases at V and 4 bases at J, with 10 bases in the middle. CDR1 is LNHNV, CDR2 YYDKDF, per germline (reference sequence). This CDR3 has 15 amino acids. DNA for the CDR3: TGTGCCACCAGCAGAGATGGACAAACGTACAATGAGCAGTTCTTC. Its translation is CATSRDGQTYNEQFF. Supplemented by reference TRBV15 and TRBJ2-1, the full variable domain reads DAMVIQNPRYQVTQFGKPVTLSCSQTLNHNVMYWYQQKSSQAPKLLFHYYDKDFNNEADTPDNFQSRRPNTSFCFLDIRSPGLGDTAMYLCATSRDGQTYNEQFFGPGTRLTVL.

V usage is TRBV28 and J usage is TRBJ2-7; D is ambiguous. The CDR3 covers 12 residues. Germline-derived CDR1 and CDR2 are MDHEN and SYDVKM. V was cut by 6 bases and J by 7 bases, with 13 bases left in between. The CDR3 spells CASSTAIGEQYF. For the CDR3, the DNA is TGTGCCAGCAGCACCGCCATCGGGGAGCAGTACTTC.

The CDR3 is CASTLGGYTEAFF. CDR3 in DNA: TGTGCCAGCACCCTTGGGGGGTACACTGAAGCTTTCTTT. J is TRBJ1-1 and V is TRBV2; TRBD1 might be the D (5 bases). The V end was cut by 7 bases, the J end by 3 bases, with 12 bases between. Germline loops: CDR1 SNHLY, CDR2 FYNNEI. The CDR3 totals 13 residues.